The rows below give T cell receptor beta chains drawn from one sample of a study of blood T cell repertoires in COVID-19. Using immunoSEQ multiplex PCR, the repertoire was profiled, and TCRdb retains in-frame clones only, with some absent. The sample lists around 280,000 clones; approximately 86% were seen once. Sequencing used peripheral blood. Receptors were obtained from a woman in her twenties or thirties who had recovered from COVID-19. CDR3s include the opening cysteine and the closing phenylalanine or tryptophan. A D gene is named only where the DNA matches it firmly. A row's size may be missing; if present it is once, few, many or a size class.

size | D | J | V | CDR3 | DNA
. | TRBD2 | TRBJ2-7 | TRBV7-2 | CASRPGLAPSYEQYF | TGTGCCAGCAGGCCAGGACTAGCGCCTTCCTACGAGCAGTACTTC
. | TRBD1 | TRBJ2-7 | TRBV5-1 | CASSLQGAPSEQYF | TGCGCCAGCAGCTTACAGGGGGCGCCCTCCGAGCAGTACTTC
. | . | TRBJ1-2 | TRBV5-6 | CASSLDTLWETF | TGTGCCAGCAGCTTGGACACCCTGTGGGAGACCTTC
. | . | TRBJ2-1 | TRBV11-2 | CASSITGDEQFF | TGTGCCAGCAGCATTACGGGGGATGAGCAGTTCTTC
once | . | TRBJ1-2 | TRBV20-1 | CSTGNYGYTF | TGCAGTACAGGGAATTATGGCTACACCTTC
. | TRBD1 | TRBJ1-4 | TRBV6-5 | CASRDRGKTNEKLFF | TGTGCCAGCAGGGACAGGGGGAAAACTAATGAAAAACTGTTTTTT
. | . | TRBJ2-7 | TRBV4-3 | CASSQETGKAYEQYF | TGCGCCAGCAGCCAAGAAACAGGGAAGGCCTACGAGCAGTACTTC
. | TRBD2 | TRBJ2-7 | TRBV28 | CASSFLIRFSGSSYEQYF | TGTGCCAGCAGTTTCCTAATCCGATTTAGCGGGAGTTCCTACGAGCAGTACTTC
. | . | TRBJ1-2 | TRBV19 | CASSFSVNYGYTF | TGTGCCAGTAGCTTTAGTGTTAACTATGGCTACACCTTC
. | TRBD2 | TRBJ2-3 | TRBV27 | CASSLSASSGGLTDTQYF | TGTGCCAGCAGTTTATCGGCGTCTAGCGGGGGGCTCACAGATACGCAGTATTTT
. | TRBD1 | TRBJ2-3 | TRBV4-3 | CASSQDLGTADTQYF | TGCGCCAGCAGCCAAGATTTAGGGACAGCGGATACGCAGTATTTT
. | . | TRBJ2-7 | TRBV7-2 | CASSPDVGVYEQYF | TGTGCCAGCAGCCCGGACGTCGGGGTCTACGAGCAGTACTTC
. | TRBD2 | TRBJ2-3 | TRBV29-1 | CSVVRESTDTQYF | TGCAGCGTTGTGCGGGAGTCGACAGATACGCAGTATTTT
. | TRBD2 | TRBJ2-5 | TRBV7-9 | CASSLYSGGQQETQYF | TGTGCCAGCAGCTTATATAGCGGGGGGCAACAAGAGACCCAGTACTTC
few | . | TRBJ1-6 | TRBV9 | CASSSQGGDSPLHF | TGTGCCAGCAGCAGCCAGGGAGGGGATTCACCCCTCCACTTT
. | TRBD2 | TRBJ2-3 | TRBV7-2 | CASSWTSGTTDTQYF | TGTGCCAGCAGCTGGACTAGCGGGACAACAGATACGCAGTATTTT
few | . | TRBJ2-1 | TRBV28 | CASSLEGQVNEQFF | TGTGCCAGCAGTTTAGAGGGTCAGGTGAATGAGCAGTTCTTC
. | . | TRBJ2-7 | TRBV27 | CASSWAAGSYEQYF | TGTGCCAGCAGTTGGGCGGCGGGATCCTACGAGCAGTACTTC
. | . | TRBJ1-2 | TRBV30 | CACHHPKGYTF | TGTGCCTGCCACCATCCTAAGGGCTACACCTTC
few | . | TRBJ2-2 | TRBV12-3/TRBV12-4 | CASSNSTGELFF | TGTGCCAGCAGTAATAGCACCGGGGAGCTGTTTTTT
. | . | TRBJ2-1 | TRBV10-3 | CAISDFGGPREQFF | TGTGCCATCAGTGATTTTGGAGGGCCGCGGGAGCAGTTCTTC
. | TRBD1 | TRBJ2-3 | TRBV5-4 | CASSRTGSTDTQYF | TGTGCCAGCAGCCGGACAGGCAGCACAGATACGCAGTATTTT
few | . | TRBJ1-4 | TRBV18 | CASSRESGEKLFF | TGTGCCAGCTCACGAGAGTCGGGTGAAAAACTGTTTTTT
. | TRBD2 | TRBJ2-1 | TRBV7-2 | CASSPMTSGSFNEQFF | TGTGCCAGCAGCCCGATGACTAGCGGGAGTTTCAATGAGCAGTTCTTC
. | . | TRBJ1-4 | TRBV20-1 | CSASTGGNEKLFF | TGCAGTGCTAGTACGGGGGGCAATGAAAAACTGTTTTTT
. | TRBD1 | TRBJ2-7 | TRBV14 | CASSPDRVPYEQYF | TGTGCCAGCAGCCCGGACAGGGTCCCCTACGAGCAGTACTTC
once | TRBD2 | TRBJ2-2 | TRBV3-1/TRBV3-2 | CASSLHLAGSTGELFF | TGTGCCAGCAGCCTTCATCTAGCGGGGTCTACCGGGGAGCTGTTTTTT
. | TRBD1 | TRBJ1-5 | TRBV28 | CASSDPGQGAFSYQPQHF | TGTGCCAGCAGTGACCCGGGACAGGGGGCGTTCTCGTATCAGCCCCAGCATTTT
once | TRBD1 | TRBJ2-5 | TRBV5-4 | CASSWDRGRETQYF | TGTGCCAGCAGCTGGGACAGGGGGCGCGAGACCCAGTACTTC
once | TRBD2 | TRBJ2-3 | TRBV7-8 | CASSWRRTSGGPFTDTQYF | TGTGCCAGCAGCTGGCGGCGGACTAGCGGGGGGCCTTTCACAGATACGCAGTATTTT
. | . | TRBJ2-7 | TRBV6-5 | CASGKVFGVRVEQYF | TGTGCCAGTGGTAAGGTGTTCGGAGTGAGGGTCGAGCAGTACTTC
once | TRBD1 | TRBJ1-1 | TRBV19 | CASSMKTGGLNTEAFF | TGTGCCAGTAGTATGAAGACAGGGGGTTTGAACACTGAAGCTTTCTTT
. | . | TRBJ2-1 | TRBV9 | CASSVNGNEQFF | TGTGCCAGCAGCGTGAACGGCAATGAGCAGTTCTTC
. | TRBD2 | TRBJ2-5 | TRBV5-8 | CASSLAGLGQETQYF | TGTGCCAGCAGCTTGGCGGGACTAGGGCAAGAGACCCAGTACTTC
. | TRBD1 | TRBJ2-7 | TRBV5-6 | CASSSPGQANFYEQYF | TGTGCCAGCAGCTCCCCGGGACAGGCGAACTTCTACGAGCAGTACTTC
. | TRBD2 | TRBJ2-1 | TRBV29-1 | CSVEARLAGDYNEQFF | TGCAGCGTTGAAGCAAGGCTAGCGGGAGACTACAATGAGCAGTTCTTC
. | . | TRBJ2-1 | TRBV5-1 | CASSLVANEQFF | TGCGCCAGCAGCTTGGTGGCCAATGAGCAGTTCTTC
. | . | TRBJ2-3 | TRBV12-3/TRBV12-4 | CASSKLPADTQYF | TGTGCCAGCAGTAAACTACCTGCCGATACGCAGTATTTT
. | TRBD1 | TRBJ2-7 | TRBV19 | CASNNRDSSYEQYF | TGTGCCAGTAATAACCGGGACAGTTCCTACGAGCAGTACTTC
. | . | TRBJ2-2 | TRBV18 | CASSPGRGSGELFF | TGTGCCAGCTCACCGGGCAGGGGAAGCGGGGAGCTGTTTTTT
. | . | TRBJ1-1 | TRBV21-1 | CASSKVEGWVTEAFF | TGTGCCAGCAGCAAAGTAGAGGGTTGGGTCACTGAAGCTTTCTTT
. | TRBD1 | TRBJ1-2 | TRBV30 | CAWSGRDSLSNGYGYTF | TGTGCCTGGAGTGGCCGGGACAGCCTCTCGAATGGCTATGGCTACACCTTC
. | . | TRBJ2-7 | TRBV19 | CASSIFGTRKEQYF | TGTGCCAGTAGTATTTTTGGGACACGCAAGGAGCAGTACTTC
. | TRBD1 | TRBJ2-5 | TRBV5-1 | CASSQGQGQETQYF | TGCGCCAGCAGCCAAGGACAGGGTCAAGAGACCCAGTACTTC
. | . | TRBJ2-7 | TRBV11-3 | CASSLAGQYYEQYF | TGTGCCAGCAGCTTAGCTGGACAGTACTACGAGCAGTACTTC
. | . | TRBJ2-1 | TRBV27 | CASSLQGFYNEQFF | TGTGCCAGCAGTTTACAGGGTTTCTACAATGAGCAGTTCTTC
. | TRBD2 | TRBJ2-1 | TRBV5-4 | CASSLDLPSGSSYNEQFF | TGTGCCAGCAGCTTGGACCTCCCTAGCGGGAGTTCCTACAATGAGCAGTTCTTC
once | TRBD1 | TRBJ1-1 | TRBV18 | CASSLRQGVVTEAFF | TGTGCCAGCTCTCTTAGACAGGGTGTTGTCACTGAAGCTTTCTTT
once | . | TRBJ2-7 | TRBV4-3 | CASSQDAGLAYEQYF | TGCGCCAGCAGCCAAGATGCTGGACTTGCCTACGAGCAGTACTTC
. | . | TRBJ2-7 | TRBV28 | CASRRASYEQYF | TGTGCCAGCAGGCGGGCTTCCTACGAGCAGTACTTC
. | TRBD2 | TRBJ2-2 | TRBV2 | CASRASGDTGELFF | TGTGCCAGCAGGGCTAGCGGTGACACCGGGGAGCTGTTTTTT
once | . | TRBJ1-2 | TRBV7-9 | CASSPREGYTF | TGTGCCAGCAGCCCCCGTGAGGGCTACACCTTC
. | TRBD1 | TRBJ1-4 | TRBV27 | CASSQGESYEKLFF | TGTGCCAGCAGCCAGGGGGAATCTTATGAAAAACTGTTTTTT
. | . | TRBJ1-2 | TRBV4-1 | CASSSGGGGTNYGYTF | TGCGCCAGCAGCTCAGGAGGTGGGGGGACTAACTATGGCTACACCTTC
. | TRBD2 | TRBJ2-3 | TRBV7-2 | CASSARLAGLTDTQYF | TGTGCCAGCAGCGCCAGACTAGCGGGATTGACAGATACGCAGTATTTT
. | . | TRBJ2-6 | TRBV5-1 | CASSLDFSGANVLTF | TGCGCCAGCAGCTTGGACTTCTCTGGGGCCAACGTCCTGACTTTC